A single sample gave rise to the 10 T cell receptor beta chains below, sequenced in a study of human T cells and chemical hapten exposure (dated by TCRdb to the early 2020s). The time point tag for this specimen amounts to: healthy volunteer bleed at 6 weeks. Total RNA was extracted from unfractionated whole blood that had been collected in Tempus Blood RNA tubes. Library preparation used RACE. Sequencing took place on a NextSeq 500. TCRdb's own reprocessing of the public reads used fastp at Q25 and MiXCR and kept productive beta chains. Rows matching on CDR3 protein sequence are summarized as one entry with the most common DNA and genes. This sample lists fewer than 40,000 distinct CDR3 sequences; roughly 5% were detected once. The ten largest clones take up roughly 12% of the sample. Sequenced: whole blood. The receptors were sampled from a human donor in good health. Some clones in this sample may be carry-over from other donors' samples.

This clonotype has at least ten counts. The V call is TRBV10-3, the J call TRBJ1-2, with 9 bases identical to TRBD1. The CDR3 is 13 amino acids. The germline CDR1 and CDR2 sequences are ENHRY and SYGVKD. V lost 8 bases and J lost 7; bases outside the gene matches: 8. The CDR3 sequence: CAIGGQGGSGYTF. CDR3 coding DNA: TGTGCCATCGGGGGACAGGGAGGGTCTGGCTACACCTTC.

At least ten counts were recorded for this clonotype. The chain recombines TRBV28 with TRBJ2-3; 12 bases fit TRBD2. The CDR3 covers 15 residues. V lost 6 bases to trimming and J lost 4 bases; unmatched junction nucleotides: 5. Germline V gene lookup returns CDR1 MDHEN and CDR2 SYDVKM. CDR3 coding DNA: TGTGCCAGCAGGACAGGGACTAGCGGGCCAGATACGCAGTATTTT. The encoded protein is CASRTGTSGPDTQYF.

In its sample, this clonotype was seen many times. The V call is TRBV7-2, the J call TRBJ2-1; 7 bases line up with TRBD2. Germline V gene sequence: CDR1 SGHTA, CDR2 FQGNSA. Losses at the gene ends were 3 bases for V and 10 bases for J; bases not matched to a gene: 3. CDR3 length equals 12 residues. CDR3 region: CASSFGRGEQFF. The CDR3 DNA sequence: TGTGCCAGCAGCTTTGGGAGGGGCGAGCAGTTCTTC.

This clonotype was found many times. The J gene is TRBJ1-6, the V gene TRBV2, with 8 nucleotides matching TRBD1. The CDR3 consists of 14 residues. Trimming took 5 bases from V and 6 from J; bases not matched to a gene: 3. The germline V gene has CDR1 SNHLY and CDR2 FYNNEI. The CDR3 region has the DNA TGTGCCAGCAGTCCGGACAGGGCTAATTCACCCCTCCACTTT. This gives the protein CASSPDRANSPLHF.

This clonotype appeared many times. The chain carries TRBV6-6 and TRBJ1-1; a possible D gene is TRBD1 (5 bases). The germline CDR1 and CDR2 sequences are MNHNY and SVGAGI (reference sequence). CDR3 length: 18 residues. V dropped 8 bases and J dropped 0 bases, with 25 bases sitting between them. CDR3 amino acids: CASRPRTPDAALNTEAFF. CDR3 DNA sequence: TGTGCCAGCCGACCACGGACACCAGACGCGGCCTTGAACACTGAAGCTTTCTTT.

This clonotype occurred many times. The chain has TRBV5-6 and TRBJ1-5; 7 nucleotides line up with TRBD1. The CDR3 contains 14 residues. Germline CDR1 SGHDT, CDR2 YYEEEE. The V and J ends lost 1 base and 5 bases, in that order; junction bases with no gene match: 3. CDR3 in amino acids: CASSLWQGDQPQHF. As DNA, the CDR3 is TGTGCCAGCAGCTTGTGGCAGGGGGATCAGCCCCAGCATTTT.

Many counts were recorded for this clonotype. The chain employs TRBV6-1 and TRBJ2-1; no clear D gene. V was shortened by 2 bases and J by 8 bases, with 16 bases between the two germline ends. Germline values: CDR1 MNHNS, CDR2 SASEGT. This CDR3 spans 15 amino acids. CDR3 sequence (DNA): TGTGCCAGCAGTGAACTAGGTCCAGAGGTGGATGAGCAGTTCTTC. Translated, it gives CASSELGPEVDEQFF.

This clonotype has a handful of counts. The V and J genes are TRBV7-9 and TRBJ2-3; 13 positions match TRBD2. V lost 7 bases and J lost 10; bases outside the gene matches: 11. The germline V gene encodes CDR1 SEHNR and CDR2 FQNEAQ (reference sequence). CDR3 size: 15 residues. The CDR3 DNA is TGTGCCAGCATGGAGGGGGGACTAGCGGGGAGGGCGCAGTATTTT. The encoded protein is CASMEGGLAGRAQYF.

This clonotype came up many times. The chain recombines TRBV12-3 or TRBV12-4 with TRBJ1-2, with a possible D match to TRBD1 (6 bases). The CDR3 has 14 amino acids. The ends were cut back, 3 bases at V and 3 bases at J, with 11 bases in the middle. CDR3 in DNA: TGTGCCAGCAGTTTGTCAGGGGTGTACTATGGCTACACCTTC. It specifies CASSLSGVYYGYTF.

This clonotype has a count of ten or more. The V gene is TRBV12-3 or TRBV12-4, the J gene TRBJ2-3, with 8 bases fitting TRBD1. The CDR3 consists of 14 residues. V gave up 6 bases and J gave up 1 base; unmatched junction bases: 3. The CDR3 region has the DNA TGTGCCAGCAGCCAGGACAGGGGCACAGATACGCAGTATTTT. It encodes CASSQDRGTDTQYF.